These 14 T cell receptor beta chains were all obtained from the same sample, sequenced in a study of T cell changes during pregnancy in multiple sclerosis. Sequenced by immunoSEQ multiplex PCR; TCRdb stores in-frame clones only, minus some. The sample shows 90,000 or so clones, roughly 90% of them seen only once. This specimen consisted of peripheral blood, obtained before pregnancy. The receptors stem from a female donor with multiple sclerosis, enrolled in a pregnancy study.

The chain recombines TRBV4-1 with TRBJ2-3; a possible D gene is TRBD1 (5 bases). This CDR3 comprises 15 residues. Trimming shortened V by 5 bases and J by 2 bases, and 14 bases separated the two germline ends. Germline assignment: CDR1 MGHRA and CDR2 YSYEKL. The CDR3 region has the DNA TGCGCCAGCAGCTACCGACAGTCTAACACAGATACGCAGTATTTT. Its translation is CASSYRQSNTDTQYF.

CDR3 region: CASSQAGPGVYEQYF. The CDR3 region has the DNA TGTGCCAGCAGCCAAGCCGGCCCCGGGGTCTACGAGCAGTACTTC. The chain couples TRBV14 to TRBJ2-7, with TRBD2 as a possible D gene (5 bases). V was clipped by 1 base and J by 3 bases, with 13 bases between them. CDR3 length: 15 residues. In germline, CDR1 is SGHDN, CDR2 FVKESK.

The chain joins TRBV9 to TRBJ2-5; a possible D gene is TRBD1 (5 bases). Trimming cost V 7 bases and J 2 bases, with 12 bases left between them. From germline, CDR1 is SGDLS and CDR2 YYNGEE. The CDR3 runs 13 residues. Here the CDR3 DNA reads TGTGCCAGCCCCCGGACACCTCAAGAGACCCAGTACTTC. Amino acid sequence: CASPRTPQETQYF.

This rearrangement joins TRBV5-3 to TRBJ2-1; tentatively, D is TRBD1 (6 bases). TRBV5-3 is marked as an open reading frame, function uncertain. Trimming shortened V by 9 bases and J by 5 bases, and 18 bases separated the two germline ends. This CDR3 is built from 14 residues. The CDR3 nucleotides read TGTGCCAAGAAAACGAGACAGGCCCACAATGAGCAGTTCTTC. It encodes CAKKTRQAHNEQFF.

V and J are TRBV5-1 and TRBJ1-6; D is uncertain. The ends were cut back, 0 bases at V and 3 bases at J, with 13 bases in the middle. This CDR3 has 17 residues. Germline V lookup: CDR1 SGHRS, CDR2 YFSETQ. This chain's CDR3 is CASSLERTKNYNSPLHF. The CDR3 DNA reads TGCGCCAGCAGCTTGGAAAGAACAAAGAACTATAATTCACCCCTCCACTTT.

The gene calls are TRBV7-2 and TRBJ1-5, with D tentatively TRBD1 (5 bases). The V gene lost 5 bases and the J gene lost 6 bases, with 20 bases spanning the gap. CDR3 size: 16 residues. Germline assignment: CDR1 SGHTA and CDR2 FQGNSA. Written as DNA, the CDR3 is TGTGCCAGCAGCCGGATCTTGGGGCGCGAAGGTCAGCCCCAGCATTTT. This codes for CASSRILGREGQPQHF.

The V gene is TRBV7-3, the J gene TRBJ2-6; D not certain. V shed 4 bases and J shed 4 bases, with 8 bases lying between them. Germline CDR1 reads SGHTA; CDR2 reads FQGTGA. There are 14 residues in the CDR3. The CDR3 protein is CASSYRSGANVLTF. CDR3 sequence (DNA): TGTGCCAGCAGCTATCGGTCCGGGGCCAACGTCCTGACTTTC.

V and J are TRBV9 and TRBJ2-3; 10 nucleotides line up with TRBD2. The CDR3 has 17 residues. Germline V gene data show CDR1 as SGDLS and CDR2 as YYNGEE. V lost 0 bases, J lost 6 bases, and 10 bases stayed unmatched. The CDR3 DNA is TGTGCCAGCAGCGTAGATCTTAGCGGGGGGTTTCTCGATACGCAGTATTTT. This gives the protein CASSVDLSGGFLDTQYF.

The chain links TRBV27 to TRBJ1-1, with D uncertain. V lost 7 bases, J lost 0 bases, and 15 bases lay in between. Germline values: CDR1 MNHEY, CDR2 SMNVEV (reference sequence). The CDR3 consists of 15 residues. Written as DNA, the CDR3 is TGTGCCAGCAATTTCCGACACAGCCTGAACACTGAAGCTTTCTTT. Translated: CASNFRHSLNTEAFF.

This clone was seen more than once but under ten times. The gene calls are TRBV9 and TRBJ2-7, with 7 nucleotides matching TRBD2. The CDR3 extends over 13 amino acids. The J segment lost 6 bases and the V segment lost 3 bases, leaving 6 bases of the junction unmatched. Per germline, CDR1 SGDLS and CDR2 YYNGEE. The CDR3 protein is CASSGRLAGEQYF. The CDR3 DNA is TGTGCCAGCAGCGGCCGACTAGCAGGCGAGCAGTACTTC.

This clone was observed a single time. V usage is TRBV4-2 and J usage is TRBJ1-2, with D perhaps matching TRBD1 (6 bases). V lost 0 bases, J lost 3 bases, and 14 bases lay in between. The CDR3 has 16 residues. The V gene's germline CDR1 is LGHNA and CDR2 YNFKEQ. CDR3 protein: CASSQDYQGPYYGYTF. The CDR3 region has the DNA TGTGCCAGCAGCCAAGATTACCAGGGGCCCTACTATGGCTACACCTTC.

This chain uses TRBV6-1 with TRBJ2-1; 12 bases are shared with TRBD1. The V gene's germline CDR1 is MNHNS and CDR2 SASEGT. The CDR3 contains 20 residues. J gave up 0 bases and V 2 bases, and 11 bases lay outside the gene matches. CDR3 nucleotides: TGTGCCAGCAGTGAAAGGGGGGGACAGGGGGCTTATATCTCCTACAATGAGCAGTTCTTC. Translated: CASSERGGQGAYISYNEQFF.

In its sample, this clone was seen a few times. The genes are TRBV5-1 and TRBJ2-7; possibly TRBD1 for D (6 bases). With 0 bases removed from V and 4 bases from J, the gap between germline ends came to 20 bases. This CDR3 is 17 amino acids long. Germline-derived CDR1 and CDR2 are SGHRS and YFSETQ. Here the CDR3 reads CASSLDGWTAVDYEQYF. The CDR3 nucleotides are TGCGCCAGCAGCTTGGATGGTTGGACAGCAGTGGATTACGAGCAGTACTTC. Complete variable domain (other parts from reference TRBV5-1 and TRBJ2-7): KAGVTQTPRYLIKTRGQQVTLSCSPISGHRSVSWYQQTPGQGLQFLFEYFSETQRNKGNFPGRFSGRQFSNSRSEMNVSTLELGDSALYLCASSLDGWTAVDYEQYFGPGTRLTVT.

The sample holds many counts of this clone. The V gene is TRBV9, the J gene TRBJ1-5; 9 bases are a match to TRBD1. With 0 bases clipped from V and 4 bases from J, the junction kept 5 bases outside the gene matches. This CDR3 contains 16 residues. Germline CDR1 is SGDLS and CDR2 is YYNGEE. This CDR3 is CASSVAYRGPNQPQHF. The CDR3 region has the DNA TGTGCCAGCAGCGTAGCGTACAGGGGGCCAAATCAGCCCCAGCATTTT.